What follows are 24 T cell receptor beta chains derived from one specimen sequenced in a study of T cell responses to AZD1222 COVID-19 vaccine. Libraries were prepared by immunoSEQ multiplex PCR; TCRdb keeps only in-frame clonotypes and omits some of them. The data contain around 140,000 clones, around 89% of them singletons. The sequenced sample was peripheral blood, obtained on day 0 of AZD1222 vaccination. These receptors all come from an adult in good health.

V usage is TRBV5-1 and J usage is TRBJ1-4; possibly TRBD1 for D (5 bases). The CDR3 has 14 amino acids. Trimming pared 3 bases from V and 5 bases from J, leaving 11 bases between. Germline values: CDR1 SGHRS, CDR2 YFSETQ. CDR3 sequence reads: CASSSGTGNEKLFF. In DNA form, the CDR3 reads TGCGCCAGCAGCTCCGGGACGGGAAATGAAAAACTGTTTTTT. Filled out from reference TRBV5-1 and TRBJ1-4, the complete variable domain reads KAGVTQTPRYLIKTRGQQVTLSCSPISGHRSVSWYQQTPGQGLQFLFEYFSETQRNKGNFPGRFSGRQFSNSRSEMNVSTLELGDSALYLCASSSGTGNEKLFFGSGTQLSVL.

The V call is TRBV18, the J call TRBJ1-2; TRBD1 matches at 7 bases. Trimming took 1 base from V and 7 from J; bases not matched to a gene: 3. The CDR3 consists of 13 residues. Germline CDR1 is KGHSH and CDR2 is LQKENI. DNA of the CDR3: TGTGCCAGCTCACCACAGGGGGCGATTGGCTACACCTTC. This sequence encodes CASSPQGAIGYTF.

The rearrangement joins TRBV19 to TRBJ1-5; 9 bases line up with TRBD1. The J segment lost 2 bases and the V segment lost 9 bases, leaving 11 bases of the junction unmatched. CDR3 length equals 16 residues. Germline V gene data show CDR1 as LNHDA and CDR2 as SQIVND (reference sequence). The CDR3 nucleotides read TGTGCCAGCACGGGACAGGGAGTATTGGGCAATCAGCCCCAGCATTTT. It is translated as CASTGQGVLGNQPQHF.

CDR3 coding DNA: TGTGCCAGCAGTTATTCGGCCCTTGGGCGCGGAGGGACTGAAGCTTTCTTT. Residues: CASSYSALGRGGTEAFF. V gene TRBV25-1 combines with J gene TRBJ1-1; D uncertain. This CDR3 is built from 17 residues. Between the trimmed V and J ends, which lost 5 bases and 5 bases, there was a span of 24 bases. Germline CDR1 MGHDK, CDR2 SYGVNS.

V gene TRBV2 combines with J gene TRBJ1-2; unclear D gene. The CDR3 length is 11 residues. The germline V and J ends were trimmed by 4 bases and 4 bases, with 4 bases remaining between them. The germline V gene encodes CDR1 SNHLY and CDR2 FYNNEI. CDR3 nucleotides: TGTGCCAGCAGTGGGGGCTATGGCTACACCTTC. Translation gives CASSGGYGYTF.

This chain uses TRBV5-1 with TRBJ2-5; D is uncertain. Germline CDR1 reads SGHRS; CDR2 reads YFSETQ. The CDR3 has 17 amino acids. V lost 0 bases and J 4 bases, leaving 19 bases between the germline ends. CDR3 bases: TGCGCCAGCAGCTTGGCCTCTTTAGGTCGGAGAGCAGAGACCCAGTACTTC. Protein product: CASSLASLGRRAETQYF.

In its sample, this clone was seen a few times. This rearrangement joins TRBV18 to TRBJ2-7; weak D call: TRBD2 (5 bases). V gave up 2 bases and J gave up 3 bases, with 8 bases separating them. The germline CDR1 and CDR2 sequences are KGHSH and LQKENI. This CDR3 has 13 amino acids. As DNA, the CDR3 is TGTGCCAGCTCACCAAGGACTGGCTACGAGCAGTACTTC. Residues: CASSPRTGYEQYF.

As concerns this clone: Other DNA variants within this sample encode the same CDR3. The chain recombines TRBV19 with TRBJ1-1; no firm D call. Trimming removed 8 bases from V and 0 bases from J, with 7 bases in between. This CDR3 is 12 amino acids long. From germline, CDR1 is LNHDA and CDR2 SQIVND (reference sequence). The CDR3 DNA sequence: TGTGCCAGTGGCGGCGTGAACACTGAAGCTTTCTTT. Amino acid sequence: CASGGVNTEAFF.

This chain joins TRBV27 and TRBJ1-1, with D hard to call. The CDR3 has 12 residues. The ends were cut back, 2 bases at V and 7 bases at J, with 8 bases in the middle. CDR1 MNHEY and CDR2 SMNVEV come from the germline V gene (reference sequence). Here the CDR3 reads CASSLISREAFF. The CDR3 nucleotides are TGTGCCAGCAGTTTAATATCCCGTGAAGCTTTCTTT.

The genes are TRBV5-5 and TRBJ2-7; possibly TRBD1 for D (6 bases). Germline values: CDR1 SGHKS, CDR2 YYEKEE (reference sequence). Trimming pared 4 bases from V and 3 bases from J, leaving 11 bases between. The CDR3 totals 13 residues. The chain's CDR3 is CASSHDRRYEQYF. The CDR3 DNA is TGTGCCAGCAGCCATGACAGGCGCTACGAGCAGTACTTC.

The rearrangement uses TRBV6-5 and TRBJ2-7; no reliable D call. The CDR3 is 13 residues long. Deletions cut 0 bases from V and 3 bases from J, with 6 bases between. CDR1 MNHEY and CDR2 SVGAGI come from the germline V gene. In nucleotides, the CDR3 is TGTGCCAGCAGTTACTCGAAGTTCTACGAGCAGTACTTC. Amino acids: CASSYSKFYEQYF.

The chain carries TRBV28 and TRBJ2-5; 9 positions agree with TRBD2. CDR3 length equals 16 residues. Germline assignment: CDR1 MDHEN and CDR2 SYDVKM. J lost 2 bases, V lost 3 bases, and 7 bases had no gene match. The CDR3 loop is CASSLYLAGGQETQYF. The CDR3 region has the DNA TGTGCCAGCAGTTTGTATCTCGCGGGAGGGCAAGAGACCCAGTACTTC.

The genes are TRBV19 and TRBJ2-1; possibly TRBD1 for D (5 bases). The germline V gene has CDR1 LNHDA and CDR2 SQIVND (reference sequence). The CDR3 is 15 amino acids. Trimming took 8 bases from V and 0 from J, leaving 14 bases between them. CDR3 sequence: CASGPSGNSYNEQFF. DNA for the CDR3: TGTGCCAGTGGCCCCTCAGGGAACTCCTACAATGAGCAGTTCTTC.

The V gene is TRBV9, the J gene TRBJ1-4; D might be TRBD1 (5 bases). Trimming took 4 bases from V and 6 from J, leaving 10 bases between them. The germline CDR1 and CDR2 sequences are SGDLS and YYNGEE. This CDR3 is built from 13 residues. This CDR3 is CASSRTSDEKLFF. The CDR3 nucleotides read TGTGCCAGCAGCAGGACATCGGATGAAAAACTGTTTTTT.

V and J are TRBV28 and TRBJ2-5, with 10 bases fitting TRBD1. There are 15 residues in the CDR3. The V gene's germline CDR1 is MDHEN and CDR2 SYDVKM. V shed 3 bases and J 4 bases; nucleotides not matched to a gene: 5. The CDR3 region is CASSFRGQGIETQYF. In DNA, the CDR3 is TGTGCCAGCAGTTTCAGGGGACAGGGGATAGAGACCCAGTACTTC.

CDR3 nucleotide sequence: TGTGCCAGCAGTCTGACGCGAAGCGCGACAGATACGCAGTATTTT. It codes for CASSLTRSATDTQYF. The rearrangement links TRBV6-2 or TRBV6-3 to TRBJ2-3; the D is unclear. Germline-derived CDR1 and CDR2 are MNHEY and SVGEGT. Trimming shortened V by 5 bases and J by 3 bases, and 15 bases separated the two germline ends. This CDR3 spans 15 amino acids.

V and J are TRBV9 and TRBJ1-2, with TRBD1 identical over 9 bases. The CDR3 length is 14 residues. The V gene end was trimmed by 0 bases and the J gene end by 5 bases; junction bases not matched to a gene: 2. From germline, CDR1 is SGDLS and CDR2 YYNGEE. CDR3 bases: TGTGCCAGCAGCGTAGGTGGGACAGGGTATGGCTACACCTTC. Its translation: CASSVGGTGYGYTF.

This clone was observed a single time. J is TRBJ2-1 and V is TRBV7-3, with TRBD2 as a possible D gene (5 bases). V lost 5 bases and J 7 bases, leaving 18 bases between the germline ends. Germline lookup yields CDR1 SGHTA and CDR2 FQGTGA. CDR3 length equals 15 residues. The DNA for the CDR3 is TGTGCCAGCAGCCCCGCCCGGACTTTTGGGAATGAGCAGTTCTTC. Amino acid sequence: CASSPARTFGNEQFF.

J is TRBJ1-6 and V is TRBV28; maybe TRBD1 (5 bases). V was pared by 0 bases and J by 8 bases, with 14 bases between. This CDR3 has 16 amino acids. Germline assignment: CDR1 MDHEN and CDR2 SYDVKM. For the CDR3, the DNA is TGTGCCAGCAGTTTATGGGTAGAGGGGCAGGATTCACCCCTCCACTTT. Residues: CASSLWVEGQDSPLHF. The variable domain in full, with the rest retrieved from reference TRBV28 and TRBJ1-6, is DVKVTQSSRYLVKRTGEKVFLECVQDMDHENMFWYRQDPGLGLRLIYFSYDVKMKEKGDIPEGYSVSREKKERFSLILESASTNQTSMYLCASSLWVEGQDSPLHFGNGTRLTVT.

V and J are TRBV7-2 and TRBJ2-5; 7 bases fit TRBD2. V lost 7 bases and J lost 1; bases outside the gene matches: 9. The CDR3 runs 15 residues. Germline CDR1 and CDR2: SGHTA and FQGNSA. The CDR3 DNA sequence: TGTGCCAGCACACGGGGCGGGAGCTCCCAAGAGACCCAGTACTTC. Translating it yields CASTRGGSSQETQYF.

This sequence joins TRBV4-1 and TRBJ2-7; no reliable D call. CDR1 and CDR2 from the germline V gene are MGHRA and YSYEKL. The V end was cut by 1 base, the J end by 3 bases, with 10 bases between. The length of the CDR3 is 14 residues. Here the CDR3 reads CASSQGEMGYEQYF. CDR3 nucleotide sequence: TGCGCCAGCAGCCAAGGTGAGATGGGCTACGAGCAGTACTTC.

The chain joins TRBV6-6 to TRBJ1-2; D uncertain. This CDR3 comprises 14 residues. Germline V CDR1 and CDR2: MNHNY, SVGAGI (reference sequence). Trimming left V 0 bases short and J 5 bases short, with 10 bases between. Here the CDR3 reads CASSYSETRYGYTF. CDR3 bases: TGTGCCAGCAGTTACTCCGAGACTAGATATGGCTACACCTTC.

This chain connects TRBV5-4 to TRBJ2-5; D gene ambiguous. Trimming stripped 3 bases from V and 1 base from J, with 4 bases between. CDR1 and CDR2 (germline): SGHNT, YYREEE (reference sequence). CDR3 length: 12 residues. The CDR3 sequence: CASSWPQETQYF. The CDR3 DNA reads TGTGCCAGCAGCTGGCCCCAAGAGACCCAGTACTTC.

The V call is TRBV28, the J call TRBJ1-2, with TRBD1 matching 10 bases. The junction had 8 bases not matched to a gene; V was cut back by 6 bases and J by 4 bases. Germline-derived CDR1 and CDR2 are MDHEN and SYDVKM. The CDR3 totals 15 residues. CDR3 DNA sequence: TGTGCCAGCAGGGGGACAGGGGTCATCTCCTATGGCTACACCTTC. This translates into CASRGTGVISYGYTF.